The present TCR beta chain was sequenced within a study of monozygotic twins with inflammatory bowel disease. Of note for this clonotype: Antigen specificity is unknown.

Broader study findings: Researchers were unable to tell different T cell subtypes apart. Lower TCRbeta diversity (inverse Simpson) was seen in IBD patients than in healthy co-twins.

TCRdb reanalyzed the 5' RACE reads, giving one entry per CDR3 protein sequence and no DNA. The listing records 170,000 or so distinct CDR3 sequences. The CDR3 is made up of 12 amino acids. The source is a human donor with ulcerative colitis or Crohn's disease, or a healthy co-twin of an affected twin (not recorded which). The V gene is TRBV12-3 or TRBV12-4, the J gene TRBJ1-2. The sample was blood. This chain's CDR3 is CASSLRPPDYTF.